These 29 T cell receptor beta chains originate from one sample sequenced in a study of blood T cell repertoires in COVID-19. Sequenced by immunoSEQ multiplex PCR; TCRdb stores in-frame clones only, minus some. The table lists about 94,000 clones, over 70% of them singletons, with roughly 19% in the top ten. Sequenced material: peripheral blood. These receptors were collected from a human donor in a cohort sampled during active COVID-19.

The V gene is TRBV3-1 (or the pseudogene TRBV3-2), the J gene TRBJ2-7; tentatively, D is TRBD2 (5 bases). Germline-derived CDR1 and CDR2 are LGHDT and YNNKEL (reference sequence). V dropped 6 bases and J dropped 0 bases, with 18 bases sitting between them. The CDR3 spans 16 residues. CDR3 in amino acids: CASSTRAGVSSYEQYF. The CDR3 nucleotides are TGTGCCAGCAGTACGCGCGCCGGGGTTAGCTCCTACGAGCAGTACTTC.

The chain links TRBV6-5 to TRBJ2-1, with D possibly matching TRBD1 (6 bases). The CDR3 has 13 residues. V lost 0 bases to trimming and J lost 12 bases, with 12 bases between them. Germline CDR1 reads MNHEY; CDR2 reads SVGAGI. CDR3 protein: CASSYSPGVGQFF. The CDR3 DNA follows: TGTGCCAGCAGTTACTCACCAGGGGTGGGGCAGTTCTTC.

This clone was detected once. The chain links TRBV6-6 to TRBJ2-7, with 10 nucleotides matching TRBD2. Germline V lookup: CDR1 MNHNY, CDR2 SVGAGI (reference sequence). The V gene end was trimmed by 2 bases and the J gene end by 5 bases; junction bases not matched to a gene: 3. This CDR3 is built from 14 residues. CDR3 DNA: TGTGCCAGCAGTTACGGCCTAGCGGGAGACGAGCAGTACTTC. Its protein is CASSYGLAGDEQYF.

Regarding this clone: This CDR3 is also generated by other DNA sequences in the sample. The CDR3 coding sequence is TGCGCCAGCAGCCCTACAGCAACTAATGAAAAACTGTTTTTT. Its translation: CASSPTATNEKLFF. This sequence joins TRBV5-1 and TRBJ1-4; D is uncertain. Trimming left V 4 bases short and J 0 bases short, with 7 bases between. The CDR3 is made up of 14 amino acids. CDR1 is SGHRS and CDR2 is YFSETQ in the germline V gene.

This rearrangement joins TRBV7-3 to TRBJ2-7; 9 bases map to TRBD2. The length of the CDR3 is 15 residues. V lost 5 bases and J lost 6; bases outside the gene matches: 11. Germline CDR1 and CDR2: SGHTA and FQGTGA. The CDR3 loop is CASSPQASGTSEQYF. CDR3 sequence (DNA): TGTGCCAGCAGCCCCCAGGCTAGCGGGACGTCCGAGCAGTACTTC.

The chain has TRBV4-2 and TRBJ2-5; a possible D gene is TRBD2 (6 bases). The V gene lost 1 base and the J gene lost 3 bases, with 15 bases spanning the gap. Per the germline V gene, CDR1 is LGHNA and CDR2 is YNFKEQ. The CDR3 totals 16 residues. This chain's CDR3 is CASSQGAGGREETQYF. The CDR3 bases are TGTGCCAGCAGCCAAGGGGCAGGAGGGCGGGAAGAGACCCAGTACTTC.

The V and J genes are TRBV30 and TRBJ1-5, with 9 bases fitting TRBD1. Germline-derived CDR1 and CDR2 are GTSNPN and SVGIG (reference sequence). This CDR3 is 15 amino acids long. The ends lost 2 bases at V and 6 bases at J; junction bases unmatched: 8. CDR3 sequence (DNA): TGTGCCTGGAGTACAGGGGGCGCGATCGGTCAGCCCCAGCATTTT. Translation: CAWSTGGAIGQPQHF.

The rearrangement links TRBV10-3 to TRBJ1-2; D uncertain. Trimming took 3 bases from V and 1 from J, leaving 12 bases between them. The CDR3 loop spans 15 amino acids. The V gene's germline CDR1 is ENHRY and CDR2 SYGVKD. The CDR3 loop reads CAISEVVQFNYGYTF. For the CDR3, the DNA is TGTGCCATCAGTGAAGTTGTACAATTTAACTATGGCTACACCTTC.

The CDR3 region is CASSPGTSPGANVLTF. Here the CDR3 DNA reads TGTGCCAGCAGCCCCGGGACTAGTCCCGGGGCCAACGTCCTGACTTTC. The chain employs TRBV5-4 and TRBJ2-6; 8 bases line up with TRBD2. CDR3 length equals 16 residues. J was trimmed by 4 bases and V by 4 bases; bases with no gene match: 7. In germline, CDR1 is SGHNT, CDR2 YYREEE (reference sequence).

J is TRBJ2-7 and V is TRBV28, with 11 nucleotides matching TRBD2. This CDR3 spans 18 amino acids. Trimming removed 7 bases from V and 4 bases from J; junction bases left unmatched: 18. CDR1 and CDR2 from the germline V gene are MDHEN and SYDVKM. The CDR3 DNA reads TGTGCCAGCAATCCCCGACTAGCGGGAATTTCTAAATCGTACGAGCAGTACTTC. It translates to CASNPRLAGISKSYEQYF.

The chain uses TRBV11-1 and TRBJ2-7, with 8 bases that match TRBD2. In germline, CDR1 is SGHAT, CDR2 FQDESV (reference sequence). This CDR3 comprises 15 residues. The J segment lost 2 bases and the V segment lost 1 base, leaving 4 bases of the junction unmatched. The CDR3 region is CASSLEVAGTYEQYF. In DNA, the CDR3 is TGTGCCAGCAGCTTAGAGGTAGCGGGAACCTACGAGCAGTACTTC.

The rearrangement joins TRBV3-1 (or the pseudogene TRBV3-2) to TRBJ2-7, with TRBD2 matching over 14 bases. Germline trimming cut 6 bases from V and 5 bases from J; bases unmatched to any gene: 0. The CDR3 is 13 amino acids. From germline, CDR1 is LGHDT and CDR2 YNNKEL (reference sequence). The CDR3 protein is CASRGLAGDEQYF. In DNA, the CDR3 is TGTGCCAGCAGGGGACTAGCGGGAGACGAGCAGTACTTC.

The V and J genes are TRBV27 and TRBJ2-7; a weak D match, TRBD2 (6 bases). Germline assignment: CDR1 MNHEY and CDR2 SMNVEV (reference sequence). The length of the CDR3 is 14 residues. V lost 3 bases, J lost 8 bases, and 17 bases lay in between. The CDR3 here is CASSFTTSSAKQYF. The CDR3 DNA sequence: TGTGCCAGCAGTTTTACGACTAGTTCCGCTAAGCAGTACTTC.

The chain combines TRBV5-1 with TRBJ2-7; 8 positions agree with TRBD1. The J segment lost 5 bases and the V segment lost 5 bases, leaving 6 bases of the junction unmatched. Per germline, CDR1 SGHRS and CDR2 YFSETQ. The CDR3 loop spans 13 amino acids. The CDR3 spells CASRLSGGNEQYF. The DNA of the CDR3 is TGCGCCAGCAGACTATCAGGGGGCAACGAGCAGTACTTC.

This chain connects TRBV28 to TRBJ2-7; TRBD1 agrees at 8 bases. The J segment lost 2 bases and the V segment lost 6 bases, leaving 9 bases of the junction unmatched. The CDR3 length is 15 residues. Germline CDR1 and CDR2: MDHEN and SYDVKM. The CDR3 DNA reads as TGTGCCAGCAGCCCCGGTAACAGGGGGGCCTACGAGCAGTACTTC. Translation: CASSPGNRGAYEQYF. Full variable domain (remainder filled in from reference TRBV28 and TRBJ2-7): DVKVTQSSRYLVKRTGEKVFLECVQDMDHENMFWYRQDPGLGLRLIYFSYDVKMKEKGDIPEGYSVSREKKERFSLILESASTNQTSMYLCASSPGNRGAYEQYFGPGTRLTVT.

The V call is TRBV6-5, the J call TRBJ1-1, with a possible D match to TRBD1 (6 bases). V shed 6 bases and J shed 3 bases, with 11 bases lying between them. The germline V gene encodes CDR1 MNHEY and CDR2 SVGAGI. This CDR3 has 13 amino acids. The CDR3 bases are TGTGCCAGCAGCTTAACAGGGTACACTGAAGCTTTCTTT. It codes for CASSLTGYTEAFF.

Only a few counts were recorded for this clone. The chain joins TRBV18 to TRBJ1-1; no reliable D call. Germline lookup yields CDR1 KGHSH and CDR2 LQKENI. The length of the CDR3 is 14 residues. V lost 3 bases to trimming and J lost 1 base, with 9 bases between them. CDR3 amino acids: CASSPAGKNTEAFF. The CDR3 DNA reads as TGTGCCAGCTCACCGGCAGGCAAGAACACTGAAGCTTTCTTT.

This clone has a handful of counts. The CDR3 DNA reads as TGCGCCAGCAGCTTGGGAGCGGCTGAGCAGTTCTTC. Its protein is CASSLGAAEQFF. V and J are TRBV5-1 and TRBJ2-1; possibly TRBD2 for D (5 bases). Trimming cost V 0 bases and J 9 bases, with 7 bases left between them. This CDR3 has 12 amino acids. CDR1 is SGHRS and CDR2 is YFSETQ in the germline V gene.

The genes are TRBV2 and TRBJ2-7, with D perhaps matching TRBD2 (5 bases). Germline V gives CDR1 SNHLY, CDR2 FYNNEI. The ends were cut back, 8 bases at V and 3 bases at J, with 14 bases in the middle. The CDR3 spans 13 residues. The CDR3 nucleotides read TGTGCCAGCGCTTCCGGGGAAAACTACGAGCAGTACTTC. This sequence encodes CASASGENYEQYF.

The chain couples TRBV27 to TRBJ2-7; D is undetermined. Germline assignment: CDR1 MNHEY and CDR2 SMNVEV (reference sequence). V was trimmed by 4 bases and J by 2 bases, leaving 6 bases between them. The CDR3 has 12 amino acids. CDR3: CASSSRAYEQYF. Written as DNA, the CDR3 is TGTGCCAGCAGTTCACGGGCCTACGAGCAGTACTTC.

This clone occurred once. The chain is built from TRBV24-1 and TRBJ1-1; weak D call: TRBD1 (6 bases). The V end lost 8 bases, the J end lost 1 base, and 7 bases lay between the germline ends. Germline values: CDR1 KGHDR, CDR2 SFDVKD. The CDR3 extends over 12 amino acids. The CDR3 DNA is TGTGCCACCAAGGGGGAGAACACTGAAGCTTTCTTT. Amino acids: CATKGENTEAFF.

The chain is built from TRBV12-2 and TRBJ2-7; the tabulated D call, TRBD1, remains unverified against the DNA. TRBV12-2 is labeled a pseudogene. This CDR3 is 16 amino acids long. The CDR3 is CASRLAKGQGFHEQYF. The CDR3 DNA reads TGTGCAAGTCGCTTAGCGAAGGGACAGGGATTTCACGAGCAGTACTTC.

The J gene is TRBJ1-5, the V gene TRBV5-6, with 9 bases matching TRBD1. The CDR3 sequence is 15 residues long. V lost 1 base, J lost 2 bases, and 1 base stayed unmatched. The V gene's germline CDR1 is SGHDT and CDR2 YYEEEE. The CDR3 sequence: CASSLTGGGNQPQHF. In DNA, the CDR3 is TGTGCCAGCAGCTTGACAGGGGGCGGCAATCAGCCCCAGCATTTT. The entire variable domain, with the rest obtained from reference TRBV5-6 and TRBJ1-5, is as follows: DAGVTQSPTHLIKTRGQQVTLRCSPKSGHDTVSWYQQALGQGPQFIFQYYEEEERQRGNFPDRFSGHQFPNYSSELNVNALLLGDSALYLCASSLTGGGNQPQHFGDGTRLSIL.

CDR3 DNA sequence: TGTGCCAGCAGCTTTAGTTCAGGGGGCATTCAGCCCCAGCATTTT. This translates into CASSFSSGGIQPQHF. The V and J genes are TRBV7-2 and TRBJ1-5; 8 nucleotides agree with TRBD1. The germline CDR1 and CDR2 sequences are SGHTA and FQGNSA. V lost 3 bases to trimming and J lost 6 bases; unmatched junction nucleotides: 7. The CDR3 is 15 amino acids.

The chain employs TRBV25-1 and TRBJ2-5, with TRBD2 matching 7 bases. V trimming: 3 bases; J trimming: 5 bases; junction bases outside the gene matches: 6. This CDR3 is 14 amino acids long. Germline V gene sequence: CDR1 MGHDK, CDR2 SYGVNS. The CDR3: CASSDSWGGETQYF. As DNA, the CDR3 is TGTGCCAGCAGTGACTCGTGGGGGGGGGAGACCCAGTACTTC.

V and J are TRBV9 and TRBJ2-5, with TRBD2 identical over 7 bases. With V trimmed by 0 bases and J by 4 bases, 9 bases remained unmatched. CDR3 size: 16 residues. Germline V gene sequence: CDR1 SGDLS, CDR2 YYNGEE. The DNA for the CDR3 is TGTGCCAGCAGCGTAGGTGGGAGGGACTGGGGAGAGACCCAGTACTTC. It yields the protein CASSVGGRDWGETQYF.

The V and J genes are TRBV10-3 and TRBJ2-3; 10 bases are shared with TRBD1. This CDR3 spans 14 amino acids. Germline V lookup: CDR1 ENHRY, CDR2 SYGVKD. The V gene end was trimmed by 7 bases and the J gene end by 2 bases; junction bases not matched to a gene: 3. The CDR3 sequence is CAIMGQGNTDTQYF. CDR3 nucleotide sequence: TGTGCCATCATGGGACAGGGGAACACAGATACGCAGTATTTT.

The chain couples TRBV11-2 to TRBJ2-3; TRBD2 aligns across 10 bases. This CDR3 has 17 amino acids. J lost 2 bases, V lost 5 bases, and 10 bases had no gene match. The V gene's germline CDR1 is SGHAT and CDR2 FQNNGV. The CDR3 sequence is CASSRRLAGSFTDTQYF. CDR3 nucleotide sequence: TGTGCCAGCAGCCGCAGACTAGCGGGTTCCTTCACAGATACGCAGTATTTT.

CDR3 sequence: CASSPYIRVAQYF. CDR3 DNA sequence: TGTGCCAGCAGTCCCTACATCAGGGTCGCACAGTACTTC. The V call is TRBV27, the J call TRBJ2-7; tentatively, D is TRBD1 (5 bases). The V and J ends lost 5 bases and 10 bases respectively, with 18 bases between them. Per germline, CDR1 MNHEY and CDR2 SMNVEV (reference sequence). The CDR3 covers 13 residues.